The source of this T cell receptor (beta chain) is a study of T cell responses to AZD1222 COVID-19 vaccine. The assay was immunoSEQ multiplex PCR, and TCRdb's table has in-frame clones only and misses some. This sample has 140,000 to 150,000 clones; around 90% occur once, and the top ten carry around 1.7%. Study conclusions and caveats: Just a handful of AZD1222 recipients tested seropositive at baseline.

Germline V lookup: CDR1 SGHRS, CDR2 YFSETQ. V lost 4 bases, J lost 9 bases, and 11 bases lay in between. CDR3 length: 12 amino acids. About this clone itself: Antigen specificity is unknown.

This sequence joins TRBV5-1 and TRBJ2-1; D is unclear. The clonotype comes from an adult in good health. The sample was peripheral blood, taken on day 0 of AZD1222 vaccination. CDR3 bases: TGCGCCAGCAGCGTCCTTTCCGGTGAGCAGTTCTTC. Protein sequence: CASSVLSGEQFF.